This T cell receptor (beta chain) was retrieved from a study of T cell responses to AZD1222 COVID-19 vaccine. Libraries were prepared by immunoSEQ multiplex PCR; TCRdb keeps only in-frame clonotypes and omits some of them. The sample lists around 210,000 clones; around 94% were seen once. The CDR3 has 15 residues. Germline-derived CDR1 and CDR2 are SGHTA and FQGNSA. Trimming cost V 1 base and J 1 base, with 10 bases left between them. The chain is built from TRBV7-2 and TRBJ1-1; possibly TRBD1 for D (5 bases). This clonotype originated in an adult who received the MenACWY meningococcal vaccine as a control. Sequenced here: peripheral blood, sampled 28 days after the second dose of the MenACWY control vaccine. CDR3 protein: CASSLVGGTNTEAFF. DNA of the CDR3: TGTGCCAGCAGCTTAGTTGGGGGAACGAACACTGAAGCTTTCTTT.